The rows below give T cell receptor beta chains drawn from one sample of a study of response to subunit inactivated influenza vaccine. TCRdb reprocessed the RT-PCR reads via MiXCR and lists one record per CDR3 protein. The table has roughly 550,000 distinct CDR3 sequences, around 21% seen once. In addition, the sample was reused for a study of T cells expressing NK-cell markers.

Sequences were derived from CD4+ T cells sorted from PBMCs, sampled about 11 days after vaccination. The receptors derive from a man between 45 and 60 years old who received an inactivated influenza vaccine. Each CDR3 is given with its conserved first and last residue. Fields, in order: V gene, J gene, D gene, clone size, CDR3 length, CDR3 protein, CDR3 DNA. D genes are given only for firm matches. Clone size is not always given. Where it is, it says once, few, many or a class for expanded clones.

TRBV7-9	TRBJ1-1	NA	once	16	CASSVPGSPSNTEAFF	TGTGCCAGCAGCGTACCGGGATCACCTTCGAACACTGAAGCTTTCTTT
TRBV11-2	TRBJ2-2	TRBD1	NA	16	CASSFPGTGNTGELFF	TGTGCCAGCAGCTTCCCCGGGACAGGGAACACCGGGGAGCTGTTTTTT
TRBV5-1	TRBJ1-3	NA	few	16	CASSLNAGTSGNTIYF	TGCGCCAGCAGCTTGAACGCAGGCACCTCTGGAAACACCATATATTTT
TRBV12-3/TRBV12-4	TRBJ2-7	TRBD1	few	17	CASSLVRLGTGGIEQYF	TGTGCCAGCAGTTTAGTAAGGCTCGGGACAGGGGGCATCGAGCAGTACTTC
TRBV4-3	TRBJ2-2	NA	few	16	CASSQDRGTMAGELFF	TGCGCCAGCAGCCAAGATAGGGGGACGATGGCCGGGGAGCTGTTTTTT
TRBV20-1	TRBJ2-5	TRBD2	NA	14	CSVVGTSDQETQYF	TGCAGTGTAGTCGGGACTAGCGATCAAGAGACCCAGTACTTC
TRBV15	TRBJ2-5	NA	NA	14	CATSREQGPETQYF	TGTGCCACCAGCAGAGAGCAGGGGCCAGAGACCCAGTACTTC
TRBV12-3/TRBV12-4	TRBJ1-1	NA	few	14	CASSLGVKNTEAFF	TGTGCCAGCAGTTTAGGGGTGAAGAACACTGAAGCTTTCTTT
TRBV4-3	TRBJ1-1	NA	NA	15	CASSQVAGLNTEAFF	TGCGCCAGCAGCCAAGTTGCGGGATTGAACACTGAAGCTTTCTTT
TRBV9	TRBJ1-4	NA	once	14	CASCIGTVNEKLFF	TGTGCCAGCTGCATCGGGACGGTCAATGAAAAACTGTTTTTT
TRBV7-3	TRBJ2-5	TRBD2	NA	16	CASSEGTSGSRETQYF	TGTGCCAGCAGCGAAGGGACTAGCGGGAGTAGAGAGACCCAGTACTTC
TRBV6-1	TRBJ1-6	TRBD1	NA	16	CASTRNHRGRGSPLHF	TGTGCCAGCACCCGGAATCACAGGGGTCGAGGTTCACCCCTCCACTTT
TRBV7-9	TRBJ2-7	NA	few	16	CASSPLRGTTSYEQYF	TGTGCCAGCAGCCCCCTTCGTGGGACGACCTCCTACGAGCAGTACTTC
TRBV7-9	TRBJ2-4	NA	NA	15	CASSLLGASKNIQYF	TGTGCCAGCAGCTTATTGGGGGCCAGTAAAAACATTCAGTACTTC
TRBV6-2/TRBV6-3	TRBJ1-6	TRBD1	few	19	CASSTLTGGLRRNNSPLHF	TGTGCCAGCAGTACACTGACAGGGGGTCTTCGTCGTAATAATTCACCCCTCCACTTT
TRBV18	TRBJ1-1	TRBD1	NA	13	CASSPTGTAEAFF	TGTGCCAGCTCACCGACCGGGACAGCTGAAGCTTTCTTT
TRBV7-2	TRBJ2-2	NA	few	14	CASNTGTSTGELFF	TGTGCCAGCAACACTGGGACATCCACCGGGGAGCTGTTTTTT
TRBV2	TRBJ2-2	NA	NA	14	CASSDPMNTGELFF	TGTGCCAGCAGTGATCCAATGAACACCGGGGAGCTGTTTTTT
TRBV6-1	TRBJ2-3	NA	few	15	CASWRGSPYTDTQYF	TGTGCCAGCTGGAGGGGTAGTCCTTACACAGATACGCAGTATTTT
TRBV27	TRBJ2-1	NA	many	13	CASSLSAYNEQFF	TGTGCCAGCAGTTTATCTGCCTACAATGAGCAGTTCTTC
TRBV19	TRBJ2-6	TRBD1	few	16	CASSTSDRAGANVLTF	TGTGCCAGTAGTACCTCCGACAGGGCCGGGGCCAACGTCCTGACTTTC
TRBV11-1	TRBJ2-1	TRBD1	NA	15	CASSTTTGGKNEQFF	TGTGCCAGCAGTACCACCACAGGGGGGAAGAATGAGCAGTTCTTC
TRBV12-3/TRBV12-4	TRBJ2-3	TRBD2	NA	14	CASSLAGGPGTQYF	TGTGCCAGCAGCCTAGCGGGAGGGCCCGGTACGCAGTATTTT
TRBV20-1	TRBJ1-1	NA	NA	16	CSASLWGIPGNTEAFF	TGCAGTGCCTCCCTGTGGGGGATTCCGGGGAACACTGAAGCTTTCTTT
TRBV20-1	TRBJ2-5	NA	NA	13	CSARVDIRKTQYF	TGCAGTGCTAGAGTAGACATACGAAAGACCCAGTACTTC
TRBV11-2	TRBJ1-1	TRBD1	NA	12	CASSIGQGRAFF	TGTGCCAGCAGCATCGGACAGGGGCGAGCTTTCTTT
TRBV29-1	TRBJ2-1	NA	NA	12	CSVVATYNEQFF	TGCAGCGTTGTGGCTACCTACAATGAGCAGTTCTTC